Listed below are T cell receptor beta chains from one sample, sequenced in a study of identical twins. TCRdb called the 5' RACE reads again in MiXCR, with one record for every CDR3 protein. This table holds 400,000 to 550,000 distinct CDR3 sequences, 22% found once. These data were also reused for a study on T cells expressing NK-cell markers.

The sequenced material came from CD4+ T cells sorted from blood. These receptors were obtained from a woman aged 18-29 years in good health. CDR3s include the opening cysteine and the closing phenylalanine or tryptophan. D genes are given only for firm matches. Clone sizes are given selectively: once, few, many, or a class where the clone is expanded.

clone_size: .; d_call: TRBD2; j_call: TRBJ2-3; v_call: TRBV7-9; cdr3_aa: CASGNPGLEDTQYF; cdr3_nt: TGTGCCAGCGGGAACCCGGGACTAGAAGATACGCAGTATTTT
clone_size: .; d_call: TRBD1; j_call: TRBJ1-1; v_call: TRBV12-3/TRBV12-4; cdr3_aa: CASSLGQAMNTEAFF; cdr3_nt: TGTGCCAGCAGTTTGGGACAGGCGATGAACACTGAAGCTTTCTTT
clone_size: few; d_call: .; j_call: TRBJ2-3; v_call: TRBV20-1; cdr3_aa: CSAPRQADTQYF; cdr3_nt: TGCAGTGCTCCTCGACAGGCAGATACGCAGTATTTT
clone_size: .; d_call: TRBD2; j_call: TRBJ2-1; v_call: TRBV18; cdr3_aa: CASSPVVGTSYEQFF; cdr3_nt: TGTGCCAGCTCACCCGTTGTCGGGACTAGCTATGAGCAGTTCTTC
clone_size: few; d_call: TRBD1; j_call: TRBJ1-2; v_call: TRBV5-1; cdr3_aa: CASSLATDRNYGYTF; cdr3_nt: TGCGCCAGCAGCTTGGCCACGGACAGGAACTATGGCTACACCTTC
clone_size: .; d_call: TRBD1; j_call: TRBJ1-3; v_call: TRBV7-2; cdr3_aa: CASSPQGASGNTIYF; cdr3_nt: TGTGCCAGCAGCCCTCAGGGGGCGTCTGGAAACACCATATATTTT
clone_size: .; d_call: .; j_call: TRBJ1-1; v_call: TRBV7-2; cdr3_aa: CASISYTEAFF; cdr3_nt: TGTGCCAGCATATCTTACACTGAAGCTTTCTTT
clone_size: .; d_call: TRBD2; j_call: TRBJ2-1; v_call: TRBV6-2/TRBV6-3; cdr3_aa: CAIYTPGLAHNEQFF; cdr3_nt: TGTGCCATCTACACACCGGGACTAGCCCACAATGAGCAGTTCTTC
clone_size: .; d_call: TRBD1; j_call: TRBJ1-5; v_call: TRBV20-1; cdr3_aa: CSAGDGTGVNQPQHF; cdr3_nt: TGCAGTGCTGGGGACGGGACAGGGGTGAATCAGCCCCAGCATTTT
clone_size: .; d_call: .; j_call: TRBJ1-3; v_call: TRBV3-1; cdr3_aa: CASSQDKFLSSGNTIYF; cdr3_nt: TGTGCCAGCAGCCAAGACAAGTTCCTGAGCTCTGGAAACACCATATATTTT
clone_size: few; d_call: .; j_call: TRBJ2-5; v_call: TRBV5-8; cdr3_aa: CASRDWVQETQYF; cdr3_nt: TGTGCCAGCAGGGACTGGGTACAAGAGACCCAGTACTTC
clone_size: .; d_call: .; j_call: TRBJ2-6; v_call: TRBV5-6; cdr3_aa: CASSLEVASGANVLTF; cdr3_nt: TGTGCCAGCAGCTTGGAGGTCGCCTCTGGGGCCAACGTCCTGACTTTC
clone_size: .; d_call: .; j_call: TRBJ2-5; v_call: TRBV10-3; cdr3_aa: CAISEGFRETQYF; cdr3_nt: TGTGCCATCAGTGAAGGCTTCAGAGAGACCCAGTACTTC
clone_size: .; d_call: .; j_call: TRBJ2-3; v_call: TRBV14; cdr3_aa: CASSQERGGGRTTQYF; cdr3_nt: TGTGCCAGCAGCCAAGAGAGAGGAGGGGGAAGGACGACGCAGTATTTT
clone_size: many; d_call: TRBD2; j_call: TRBJ2-3; v_call: TRBV6-1; cdr3_aa: CASRLAGTTDTQYF; cdr3_nt: TGTGCCAGCCGGCTAGCGGGTACCACAGATACGCAGTATTTT
clone_size: .; d_call: TRBD1; j_call: TRBJ1-3; v_call: TRBV20-1; cdr3_aa: CSAPNRGSSGNTIYF; cdr3_nt: TGCAGTGCTCCTAACAGGGGCAGCTCTGGAAACACCATATATTTT
clone_size: few; d_call: TRBD2; j_call: TRBJ2-1; v_call: TRBV12-3/TRBV12-4; cdr3_aa: CASTPQLAGYNEQFF; cdr3_nt: TGTGCCAGCACCCCTCAGCTAGCGGGGTACAATGAGCAGTTCTTC
clone_size: .; d_call: TRBD1; j_call: TRBJ1-2; v_call: TRBV6-5; cdr3_aa: CASSITLRGNYGYTF; cdr3_nt: TGTGCCAGCAGTATTACTCTCAGGGGGAACTATGGCTACACCTTC
clone_size: .; d_call: TRBD2; j_call: TRBJ2-1; v_call: TRBV29-1; cdr3_aa: CSVKREVAHEQFF; cdr3_nt: TGCAGCGTGAAGCGGGAGGTCGCCCATGAGCAGTTCTTC
clone_size: .; d_call: .; j_call: TRBJ2-1; v_call: TRBV7-9; cdr3_aa: CASSSPPEERAF; cdr3_nt: TGTGCCAGCAGCTCCCCCCCCGAGGAGAGGGCCTTC
clone_size: few; d_call: TRBD2; j_call: TRBJ2-5; v_call: TRBV20-1; cdr3_aa: CSALRAGRETQYF; cdr3_nt: TGCAGTGCTCTCAGAGCGGGGAGGGAGACCCAGTACTTC
clone_size: .; d_call: .; j_call: TRBJ2-3; v_call: TRBV20-1; cdr3_aa: CSAQPPVTDTQYF; cdr3_nt: TGCAGTGCCCAGCCCCCGGTCACAGATACGCAGTATTTT
clone_size: .; d_call: .; j_call: TRBJ2-7; v_call: TRBV11-2; cdr3_aa: CASSFPGTPYEQYF; cdr3_nt: TGTGCCAGCAGCTTCCCGGGCACTCCCTACGAGCAGTACTTC
clone_size: .; d_call: TRBD1; j_call: TRBJ2-7; v_call: TRBV5-1; cdr3_aa: CASSPGQGGNYEQYF; cdr3_nt: TGCGCCAGCAGCCCGGGACAGGGTGGGAACTACGAGCAGTACTTC
clone_size: .; d_call: .; j_call: TRBJ2-2; v_call: TRBV9; cdr3_aa: CASSANRDASWPGELFF; cdr3_nt: TGTGCCAGCAGCGCGAACCGGGATGCCTCATGGCCCGGGGAGCTGTTTTTT
clone_size: .; d_call: .; j_call: TRBJ1-6; v_call: TRBV5-4; cdr3_aa: CASSSQVDSPLHF; cdr3_nt: TGTGCCAGCAGCTCGCAGGTTGATTCACCCCTCCACTTT
clone_size: many; d_call: TRBD2; j_call: TRBJ2-3; v_call: TRBV20-1; cdr3_aa: CSASKGRGGGRFADTQYF; cdr3_nt: TGCAGTGCTAGTAAGGGCCGGGGCGGCGGGAGATTTGCAGATACGCAGTATTTT
clone_size: .; d_call: TRBD1; j_call: TRBJ2-2; v_call: TRBV9; cdr3_aa: CASSVAATGVFTGELFF; cdr3_nt: TGTGCCAGCAGCGTAGCAGCGACAGGGGTCTTCACCGGGGAGCTGTTTTTT
clone_size: few; d_call: .; j_call: TRBJ1-2; v_call: TRBV10-3; cdr3_aa: CAISEQGSYGYTF; cdr3_nt: TGTGCCATCAGTGAGCAGGGATCGTATGGCTACACCTTC
clone_size: many; d_call: TRBD2; j_call: TRBJ2-1; v_call: TRBV12-3/TRBV12-4; cdr3_aa: CASSFSGAGYNEQFF; cdr3_nt: TGTGCCAGCAGTTTTAGCGGAGCGGGATACAATGAGCAGTTCTTC
clone_size: .; d_call: .; j_call: TRBJ2-7; v_call: TRBV7-2; cdr3_aa: CASSFARENSYEQYF; cdr3_nt: TGTGCCAGCAGCTTCGCCCGAGAAAACTCCTACGAGCAGTACTTC
clone_size: few; d_call: .; j_call: TRBJ2-1; v_call: TRBV20-1; cdr3_aa: CSASTGLSYNEQFF; cdr3_nt: TGCAGTGCTAGTACGGGCCTCTCCTACAATGAGCAGTTCTTC
clone_size: .; d_call: .; j_call: TRBJ1-5; v_call: TRBV12-3/TRBV12-4; cdr3_aa: CAISSDLNQPQHF; cdr3_nt: TGTGCCATCAGTTCAGACCTAAATCAGCCCCAGCATTTT
clone_size: few; d_call: .; j_call: TRBJ1-1; v_call: TRBV20-1; cdr3_aa: CSATTGMNTEAFF; cdr3_nt: TGCAGTGCTACCACTGGGATGAACACTGAAGCTTTCTTT
clone_size: many; d_call: TRBD2; j_call: TRBJ2-3; v_call: TRBV5-1; cdr3_aa: CASSDGLAGTTFLTDTQYF; cdr3_nt: TGCGCCAGCAGCGACGGCTTAGCGGGGACTACTTTTCTCACAGATACGCAGTATTTT
clone_size: few; d_call: .; j_call: TRBJ2-1; v_call: TRBV29-1; cdr3_aa: CSVDRGGYNEQFF; cdr3_nt: TGCAGCGTTGACAGGGGAGGCTACAATGAGCAGTTCTTC
clone_size: .; d_call: .; j_call: TRBJ2-7; v_call: TRBV20-1; cdr3_aa: CSARDESLYEQYF; cdr3_nt: TGCAGTGCTAGAGATGAAAGTCTCTACGAGCAGTACTTC
clone_size: .; d_call: .; j_call: TRBJ2-3; v_call: TRBV7-2; cdr3_aa: CASSLVRRLGTDTQYF; cdr3_nt: TGTGCCAGCAGCTTAGTTCGCCGGCTAGGCACAGATACGCAGTATTTT
clone_size: few; d_call: TRBD2; j_call: TRBJ2-1; v_call: TRBV5-1; cdr3_aa: CASSPDKGAGVANEQFF; cdr3_nt: TGCGCCAGCAGCCCCGATAAGGGAGCGGGAGTTGCTAATGAGCAGTTCTTC
clone_size: many; d_call: TRBD2; j_call: TRBJ2-3; v_call: TRBV29-1; cdr3_aa: CSVGLAGGTDTQYF; cdr3_nt: TGCAGCGTTGGACTAGCGGGGGGCACAGATACGCAGTATTTT
clone_size: few; d_call: TRBD1; j_call: TRBJ2-5; v_call: TRBV20-1; cdr3_aa: CSAREQGWTQYF; cdr3_nt: TGCAGTGCTAGAGAACAGGGGTGGACCCAGTACTTC